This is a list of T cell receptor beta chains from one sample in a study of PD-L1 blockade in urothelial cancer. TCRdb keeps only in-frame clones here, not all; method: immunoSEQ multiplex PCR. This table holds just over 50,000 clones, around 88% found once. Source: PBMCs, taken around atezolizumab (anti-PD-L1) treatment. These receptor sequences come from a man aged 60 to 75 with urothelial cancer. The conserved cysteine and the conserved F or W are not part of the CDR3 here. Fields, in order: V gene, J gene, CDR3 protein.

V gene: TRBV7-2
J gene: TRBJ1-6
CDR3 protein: ASSLWGQGSSPLH

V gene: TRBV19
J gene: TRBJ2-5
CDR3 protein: ASSIEVGDFQETQY

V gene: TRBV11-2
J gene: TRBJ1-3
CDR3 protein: ASSPGPGTDISGNTIY

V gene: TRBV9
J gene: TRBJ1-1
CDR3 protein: ASSPTDRGVRNTEAF

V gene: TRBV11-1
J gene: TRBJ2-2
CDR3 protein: ASSLVSGWTGELF

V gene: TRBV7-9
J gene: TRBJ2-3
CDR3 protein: ASSLGRDTDTQY

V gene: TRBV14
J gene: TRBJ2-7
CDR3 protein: ASSLGLAGTYEQY

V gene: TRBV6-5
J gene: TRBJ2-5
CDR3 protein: ASSYSKRPAETQY

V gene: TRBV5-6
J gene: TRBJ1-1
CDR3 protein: ASSPRGWTNTEAF

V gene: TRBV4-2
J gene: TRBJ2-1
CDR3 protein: ASSQVLGAGEVGEQF

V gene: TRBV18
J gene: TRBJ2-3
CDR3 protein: ASSPRTSGTDTQY

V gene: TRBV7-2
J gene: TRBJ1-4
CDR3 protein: ASSRASQGVAEKLF

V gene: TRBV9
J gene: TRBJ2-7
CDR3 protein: ASSGGASSYEQY

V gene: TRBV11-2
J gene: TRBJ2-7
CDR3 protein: ASSPDIYEQY

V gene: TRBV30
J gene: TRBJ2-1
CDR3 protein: ACNIDNEQF

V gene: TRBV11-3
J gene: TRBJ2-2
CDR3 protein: ASSLDPRWGGTNTGELF

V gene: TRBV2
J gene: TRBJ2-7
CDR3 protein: ASQILQGGISYEQY

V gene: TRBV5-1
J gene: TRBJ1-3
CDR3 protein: ASSLTGETGNTIY

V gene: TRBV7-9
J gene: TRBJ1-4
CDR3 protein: ASTLAGGQEKLF

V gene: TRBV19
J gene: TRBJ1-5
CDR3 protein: ASSIGTGESQPQH

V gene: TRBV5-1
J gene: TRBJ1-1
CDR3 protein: ASSKRQGGTEAF

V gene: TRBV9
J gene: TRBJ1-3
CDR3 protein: ASSLTGSGNTIY

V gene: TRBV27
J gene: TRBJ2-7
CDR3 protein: ASSLDRGHEQY

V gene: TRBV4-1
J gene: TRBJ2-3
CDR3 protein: ASSQDWAADTQY

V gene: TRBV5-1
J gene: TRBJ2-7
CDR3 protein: ASSLAVGDSYEQY

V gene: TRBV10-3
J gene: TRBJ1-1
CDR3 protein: AISETPGDTEAF

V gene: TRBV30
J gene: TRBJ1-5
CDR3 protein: AWSTQENQPQH

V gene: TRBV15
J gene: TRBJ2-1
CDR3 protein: ATSTLLAAGEQF

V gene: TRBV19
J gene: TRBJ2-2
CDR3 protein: ASRNRDRDTGELF

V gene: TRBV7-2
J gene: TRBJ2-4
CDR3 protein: ASSFSGRADIQY

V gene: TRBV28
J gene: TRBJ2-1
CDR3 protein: ASSRDSGIYNEQF

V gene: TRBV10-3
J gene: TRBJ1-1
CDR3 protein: AISRQGVDTEAF

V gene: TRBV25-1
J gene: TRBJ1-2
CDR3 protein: ASSPGTGGVGYT

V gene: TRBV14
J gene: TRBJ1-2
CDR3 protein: ASSQATGQKDYGYT

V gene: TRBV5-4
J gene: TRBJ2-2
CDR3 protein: ASSRRTGTRHNGELF

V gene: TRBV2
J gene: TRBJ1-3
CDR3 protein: ASSVSQGSGNTIY

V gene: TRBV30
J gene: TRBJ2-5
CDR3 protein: AWSEQGRVTQY

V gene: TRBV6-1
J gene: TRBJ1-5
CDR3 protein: ASRPDPEGQPQH

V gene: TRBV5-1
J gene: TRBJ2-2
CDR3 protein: ASSLDPYGSTGELF

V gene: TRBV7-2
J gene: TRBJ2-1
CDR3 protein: ASSELAGGQF

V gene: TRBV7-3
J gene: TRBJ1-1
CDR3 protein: ASSPAGSNTEAF

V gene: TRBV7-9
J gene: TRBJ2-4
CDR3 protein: ASDGQGAAKNIQY

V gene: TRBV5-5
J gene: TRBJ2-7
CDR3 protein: ASSWWDSSYEQY

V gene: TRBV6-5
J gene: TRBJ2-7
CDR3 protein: ASSYGDRNTYEQY

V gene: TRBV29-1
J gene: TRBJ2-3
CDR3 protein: SVEKLAGGRDTQY

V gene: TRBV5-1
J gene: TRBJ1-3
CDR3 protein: ASSLAGRVAGNTIY

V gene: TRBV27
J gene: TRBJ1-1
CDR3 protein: ASSYQAMNTEAF

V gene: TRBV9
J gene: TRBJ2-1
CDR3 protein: ASSVVSGGPAREQF

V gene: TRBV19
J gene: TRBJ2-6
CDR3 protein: ASSIIQAGANVLT

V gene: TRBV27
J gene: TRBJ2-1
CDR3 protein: ASSFSSSYNEQF

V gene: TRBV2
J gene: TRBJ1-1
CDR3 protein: ASRPFGNTEAF